Shown below are 2 T cell receptor beta chains from a single sample sequenced in a study of regulatory T cells in long-lasting Graves disease (dated by TCRdb to 2020 to 2023). The label giving this sample's time point can be read as: newly diagnosed GD, antithyroid drugs for less than 3 months. For both TCR sequencing and RNA sequencing, RNA was extracted from PBMCs in TRIzol. Library generation was performed with multiplex PCR. Reads for this sample came from an Illumina HiSeq 4000. TCR beta libraries were built with iRepertoire HTBI primers and Arm-PCR amplification of CDR3 regions. TCRdb reran the public reads through fastp at Q25 and MiXCR, keeping productive beta chains. Rows matching on CDR3 protein sequence are summarized as one entry with the most common DNA and genes. In all, the sample holds more than 400,000 distinct CDR3 sequences, and about a sixth of those were seen once. The ten largest clones represent around 10% of the sample.

These data were also reused for a study on T cells in Graves' hyperthyroidism and ophthalmopathy.

Sequences were derived from peripheral blood mononuclear cells (PBMCs), sampled at new diagnosis, from a patient treated with antithyroid drugs. The source of these receptors is a woman aged 30 to 39 with Graves disease. Donor details come from another sample of the same person, matched by shared clones.

Only a few counts were recorded for this clonotype. CDR3 loop: CASSVISGANVLTF. CDR3 coding DNA: TGTGCCAGTAGCGTGATCTCTGGGGCCAACGTCCTGACTTTC. The rearrangement links TRBV19 to TRBJ2-6, with D unclear. Trimming cost V 6 bases and J 0 bases, with 6 bases left between them. CDR1 LNHDA and CDR2 SQIVND come from the germline V gene (reference sequence). CDR3 length: 14 residues. Combining the CDR3 with reference TRBV19 and TRBJ2-6 gives the whole variable domain DGGITQSPKYLFRKEGQNVTLSCEQNLNHDAMYWYRQDPGQGLRLIYYSQIVNDFQKGDIAEGYSVSREKKESFPLTVTSAQKNPTAFYLCASSVISGANVLTFGAGSRLTVL.

Only a few counts were recorded for this clonotype. The chain recombines TRBV10-3 with TRBJ2-7; no reliable D call. Germline loops: CDR1 ENHRY, CDR2 SYGVKD. Between the trimmed V and J ends, which lost 2 bases and 7 bases, there was a span of 6 bases. The CDR3 totals 11 residues. For the CDR3, the DNA is TGTGCCATCAGTGAGGCAAGAGAGCAGTACTTC. It codes for CAISEAREQYF.